This TCR beta chain was recovered during a study of CD8+CD57+ T cells in acquired aplastic anemia. The wider study: Sorted CD4+ and CD8+ cells gave a mean 3.2 ug DNA, range roughly 0.18 to 30 ug.

The sequenced patients had an expansion of CD8+CD57+ cells seen by flow cytometry. This clonotype was observed at least ten times. CDR3 and TCR beta VDJ profiling relied on a genomic DNA template. TCRdb fed the reads into MiXCR, producing one record per CDR3 protein. The sample carries 150,000 or so distinct CDR3 sequences, roughly 48% recorded once. The germline gives CDR1 SGHVS, CDR2 FQNEAQ. Trimming took 3 bases from V and 5 from J; bases not matched to a gene: 1. The CDR3 consists of 13 residues. The rearrangement joins TRBV7-8 to TRBJ1-1; 9 bases align to TRBD1. Sequencing was done on a sample of sorted CD4+, CD8+, or CD8+CD57+ T cells (not recorded which) from PBMCs. The clonotype comes from a human donor with aplastic anemia. CDR3 region: CASSLTGGTEAFF. DNA for the CDR3: TGTGCCAGCAGCTTGACAGGGGGGACTGAAGCTTTCTTT.